One and the same sample provided the 30 T cell receptor beta chains below, sequenced in a study of CD8+ T cells in alopecia areata. cDNA serving as the sequencing template came from extracted, reverse transcribed RNA. The repertoire was sequenced with immunoSEQ multiplex PCR; TCRdb's copy has only in-frame clones and lacks some. The repertoire consists of about 110,000 clones, none detected only once. The sequencing sample was made of lesional skin. The source is a C3H/HeJ mouse with alopecia areata. This line is of MHC haplotype H2-k.

With regard to this clone: Genes here carry mouse names. The read terminates 4 residues ahead of where the CDR3 ends, so the germline J gene completes it. This chain uses TRBV13-2 with TRBJ1-4; 8 nucleotides agree with TRBD1. J gave up 0 bases and V 0 bases, and 7 bases lay outside the gene matches. The CDR3 totals 18 residues. Looked up from germline, CDR1 is NNHNN and CDR2 is SYGAGS (reference sequence). The covered CDR3 bases are TGTGCCAGCGGTGATGGGACAGGGAGAACCCTTTCCAACGAA. Protein product: CASGDGTGRTLSNE. The CDR3 in its entirety is CASGDGTGRTLSNERLFF.

This clone was observed a handful of times. Mouse germline and gene names are used. The read comes to an end 4 residues before the CDR3 does, leaving the germline J gene to fill in the end. The rearrangement joins TRBV17 to TRBJ2-5; possibly TRBD1 for D (5 bases). Germline loops: CDR1 MNHDT, CDR2 YYDKIL. The CDR3 consists of 14 residues. The CDR3 region is CASSRQGRMDTQYF. The sequenced part of the CDR3 DNA is TGTGCTAGCAGTAGGCAGGGTAGGATGGAC.

Regarding this clone: TCRdb and the translated DNA give different amino acids at residue 12; the protein presented here is the one translated from the DNA. Gene names are mouse gene names. The read finishes 3 residues shy of the CDR3 end, and the germline J gene is used to complete it. The chain uses TRBV13-1 and TRBJ1-6; D might be TRBD1 (6 bases). TRBJ1-6 is flagged as an ORF with uncertain function. V lost 5 bases to trimming and J lost 5 bases, with 14 bases between them. This CDR3 has 15 residues. Germline CDR1 NSHNY, CDR2 SYGAGN. The CDR3: CASSESGTNNSPLYF. The DNA read from the CDR3 is TGTGCCAGCAGCGAATCCGGGACAAATAATTCGCCC.

This clone was observed a few times. Mouse gene names and germline throughout. The read falls 4 residues short of the CDR3 end, and the missing part is taken from the germline J gene. The chain has TRBV31 and TRBJ2-5; the match to TRBD2 covers 9 bases. The CDR3 is made up of 14 amino acids. Germline lookup yields CDR1 GKSSPN and CDR2 SITVG. The trim removed 1 base at V and 3 bases at J, leaving 2 bases unmatched. The CDR3: CAWSRDWEQDTQYF. CDR3 bases read: TGTGCCTGGAGTCGGGACTGGGAGCAAGAC.

A remark on this clone: Mouse gene names apply. The read finishes 4 residues shy of the CDR3 end, and the germline J gene is used to complete it. The chain employs TRBV13-2 and TRBJ2-7, with D perhaps matching TRBD1 or TRBD2 (6 bases each). V shed 3 bases and J shed 3 bases, with 7 bases lying between them. Germline CDR1 is NNHNN and CDR2 is SYGAGS (reference sequence). CDR3 length equals 12 residues. The CDR3 loop is CASGGGHYEQYF. The CDR3 DNA, read in part, is TGTGCCAGCGGTGGGGGGCACTAT.

The sample holds a few counts of this clone. Mouse names are used for the genes. Read sequence stops 4 residues before the CDR3 end, and the germline J gene provides the missing end. This chain connects TRBV13-1 to TRBJ2-7, with TRBD2 identical over 10 bases. Germline loops: CDR1 NSHNY, CDR2 SYGAGN. The CDR3 covers 14 residues. The CDR3 sequence: CASSAWGGVHEQYF. Partial CDR3 DNA: TGTGCCAGCAGTGCCTGGGGGGGCGTCCAT.

Comments on this clone: The listed genes are named as in mouse. The DNA ends 4 residues before the CDR3 does, and the rest of the CDR3 is filled in from the germline J gene. This chain joins TRBV1 and TRBJ2-7; TRBD2 might be the D (5 bases). Germline CDR1 is NSQYPW and CDR2 is LRSPGD (reference sequence). CDR3 length equals 14 residues. This chain's CDR3 is CTCSADKRLYEQYF. Incomplete CDR3 DNA: TGCACCTGCAGTGCAGATAAGAGACTGTAT.

On this clone: Gene names follow the mouse nomenclature. The CDR3 end is not reached by the read, which stops 4 residues before it; the germline J gene fills it in. This chain uses TRBV1 with TRBJ1-1, with 9 bases lining up with TRBD1. Germline V gene data show CDR1 as NSQYPW and CDR2 as LRSPGD (reference sequence). The CDR3 extends over 14 amino acids. The CDR3 DNA, read in part, is TGCACCTGCAGTGCGGGACAGGGAATGACA. As protein: CTCSAGQGMT. The entire CDR3 protein reads CTCSAGQGMTEVFF.

This clone showed up just a few times. Genes and germline come from the mouse. The DNA ends 4 residues before the CDR3 does, and the rest of the CDR3 is filled in from the germline J gene. The chain couples TRBV19 to TRBJ2-3; 9 bases are shared with TRBD1. The ends lost 5 bases at V and 3 bases at J; junction bases unmatched: 10. Germline V gives CDR1 FNHDT, CDR2 SITEND (reference sequence). The CDR3 has 16 amino acids. The CDR3 reads CASSRRDREGAETLYF. The covered CDR3 bases are TGTGCCAGCAGCCGCCGGGACAGGGAAGGCGCAGAA.

Of note for this clone: Gene names and germline match the mouse. The CDR3 extends 4 residues past the end of the read, so its final part is completed from the germline J gene. The rearrangement links TRBV15 to TRBJ1-2, with 8 bases that match TRBD1. CDR3 size: 13 residues. After removal of 7 bases from V and 4 bases from J, the junction contained 5 bases not matched to a gene. The germline CDR1 and CDR2 sequences are SGHND and FRSKSL. CDR3 bases read: TGTGCCAGCACCGGACAGGGAGGCTCC. Translation gives CASTGQGGS. The whole CDR3 sequence reads CASTGQGGSDYTF.

A remark on this clone: The junction does not match germline at one end; this may be a read error. The gene symbols are mouse symbols. The read is 4 residues too short to cover the CDR3 end, so that end is filled in from the germline J gene. V gene TRBV13-3 combines with J gene TRBJ2-4; 9 bases fit TRBD2. The CDR3 runs 17 residues. In germline, CDR1 is NNHDY, CDR2 SYVADS. CDR3 DNA (partial): TGTGCCAGTAGTGGCGACTGGGGGAAGGGAGGTCAAAAC. Protein sequence: CASSGDWGKGGQN. The full CDR3 protein reads CASSGDWGKGGQNTLYF. Drawing the rest from reference TRBV13-3 and TRBJ2-4, the complete variable domain is EAAVTQSPRSKVAVTGGKVTLSCHQTNNHDYMYWYRQDTGHGLRLIHYSYVADSTEKGDIPDGYKASRPSQENFSLILELASLSQTAVYFCASSGDWGKGGQNTLYFGAGTRLSVL.

In this sample, this clone turned up many times. Gene names and germline match the mouse. Read data end 4 residues before the CDR3 end; the end is taken from the germline J gene. The V gene is TRBV13-2, the J gene TRBJ2-1; 9 bases align to TRBD2. Germline V lookup: CDR1 NNHNN, CDR2 SYGAGS (reference sequence). The CDR3 consists of 14 residues. V lost 5 bases, J lost 3 bases, and 3 bases stayed unmatched. The covered CDR3 bases are TGTGCCAGCGGGCTGACTGGGGGCTATGCT. Translated: CASGLTGGYA. The complete CDR3 protein is CASGLTGGYAEQFF.

This clone occurred a few times. Gene names and germline match the mouse. The CDR3 is cut off 4 residues early in the read; its end comes from the germline J gene. This chain uses TRBV13-2 with TRBJ2-1; possible D gene TRBD2, 6 bases. The germline gives CDR1 NNHNN, CDR2 SYGAGS (reference sequence). Trimming took 1 base from V and 0 from J, leaving 8 bases between them. This CDR3 has 15 residues. The chain's CDR3 is CASGDRDYNYAEQFF. Incomplete CDR3 DNA: TGTGCCAGCGGTGATCGGGACTATAACTATGCT.

This clone was found a few times. Genes and germline come from the mouse. The read terminates 4 residues ahead of where the CDR3 ends, so the germline J gene completes it. The chain uses TRBV13-2 and TRBJ1-1; no clear D. CDR1 is NNHNN and CDR2 is SYGAGS in the germline V gene (reference sequence). V was clipped by 0 bases and J by 1 base, with 7 bases between them. The CDR3 is made up of 14 amino acids. The CDR3 here is CASGDATVNTEVFF. The CDR3 DNA, read in part, is TGTGCCAGCGGTGATGCCACAGTAAACACA.

This clone was recorded many times. Gene names follow the mouse nomenclature. The DNA ends 4 residues before the CDR3 does, and the rest of the CDR3 is filled in from the germline J gene. The V and J genes are TRBV13-3 and TRBJ2-7, with a weak D call TRBD1 (5 bases). Per germline, CDR1 NNHDY and CDR2 SYVADS. Trimming pared 4 bases from V and 1 base from J, leaving 6 bases between. The CDR3 runs 12 residues. CDR3 DNA, as far as it was read: TGTGCCAGCAGTACAGGTTCCTAT. It specifies CASSTGSY. The full-length CDR3 reads as CASSTGSYEQYF.

The sample holds a few counts of this clone. Germline and genes: mouse. Read data end 4 residues before the CDR3 end; the end is taken from the germline J gene. The chain uses TRBV17 and TRBJ1-1; D is perhaps TRBD1 (6 bases). This CDR3 is built from 13 residues. The germline V and J ends were trimmed by 2 bases and 4 bases, with 8 bases remaining between them. Germline loops: CDR1 MNHDT, CDR2 YYDKIL. The CDR3 bases that were read are TGTGCTAGCAGTAGACGCAGGGGCACA. Translated: CASSRRRGT. The complete CDR3 reads CASSRRRGTEVFF.

The sample holds a few counts of this clone. The germline and genes are mouse ones. The CDR3 end falls 4 residues outside the read, so it is completed with the germline J gene. V is TRBV19 and J is TRBJ2-1, with D possibly TRBD1 on 5 matching bases. The CDR3 consists of 12 residues. Germline V gene sequence: CDR1 FNHDT, CDR2 SITEND (reference sequence). The part of the CDR3 DNA that was read is TGTGCCAGCAGTCCCTACAGGACT. Its translation is CASSPYRT. The whole CDR3 sequence reads CASSPYRTEQFF.

This clone was seen a handful of times. The gene names here belong to mouse. The read gets to within 4 residues of the CDR3 end, and the germline J gene fills in the rest. This rearrangement joins TRBV19 to TRBJ2-3; TRBD1 agrees at 8 bases. The length of the CDR3 is 14 residues. With 4 bases clipped from V and 4 bases from J, the junction kept 5 bases outside the gene matches. CDR1 and CDR2 from the germline V gene are FNHDT and SITEND (reference sequence). The CDR3 reads CASSSRTGSETLYF. CDR3 DNA (partial): TGTGCCAGCAGTTCCCGGACAGGGTCAGAA.

This clone was recorded at least ten times. The protein TCRdb lists differs from the translation of the DNA at residue 10; the protein given here is translated from the DNA itself. Gene names are the mouse ones. The read halts 3 residues ahead of the CDR3 end, with the missing end drawn from the germline J gene. The chain recombines TRBV13-3 with TRBJ1-6; 9 nucleotides agree with TRBD1. TRBJ1-6 is reported as an ORF; its role is uncertain. CDR1 NNHDY and CDR2 SYVADS come from the germline V gene. V lost 4 bases and J lost 8; bases outside the gene matches: 1. This CDR3 region has 13 residues. The CDR3 DNA, read in part, is TGTGCCAGCAGTACAGGGGGCGATTCGCCC. As protein: CASSTGGDSP. The full CDR3 is CASSTGGDSPLYF.

As regards this clone: Mouse germline and gene names are used. Coverage ceases 4 residues before the CDR3 finishes, and the germline J gene fills in the end. The rearrangement joins TRBV13-3 to TRBJ1-4; 10 positions agree with TRBD1. The germline gives CDR1 NNHDY, CDR2 SYVADS. The CDR3 length is 16 residues. The part of the CDR3 DNA that was read is TGTGCCAGCAGTGATGCGGGACAGGGGACTCCCGAA. Translation: CASSDAGQGTPE. The CDR3, in full, reads CASSDAGQGTPERLFF.

On this clone itself: The genes are named according to mouse. The CDR3 is cut off 4 residues early in the read; its end comes from the germline J gene. This chain connects TRBV13-3 to TRBJ2-4; D is perhaps TRBD2 (5 bases). CDR3 size: 14 residues. V was shortened by 0 bases and J by 3 bases, with 8 bases between the two germline ends. Germline V gene sequence: CDR1 NNHDY, CDR2 SYVADS. CDR3 protein: CASSDVWEQNTLYF. CDR3 DNA (partial): TGTGCCAGCAGTGATGTCTGGGAACAAAAC.

There are many counts of this clone. The protein given in TCRdb and the translation of the DNA differ at residue 12, and the sequence presented here derives from the DNA. Germline and genes here are mouse. The CDR3 end falls 3 residues outside the read, so it is completed with the germline J gene. This chain links TRBV13-3 with TRBJ1-6, with 11 bases fitting TRBD1. TRBJ1-6 is annotated as an ORF whose role is uncertain. Per germline, CDR1 NNHDY and CDR2 SYVADS. The length of the CDR3 is 15 residues. V dropped 5 bases and J dropped 7; count of bases not matched to a gene: 5. The CDR3 sequence is CASRDRGRWNSPLYF. The DNA read from the CDR3 is TGTGCCAGCAGGGACAGGGGGCGGTGGAATTCGCCC.

Concerning this clone: The genes and germline here are from mouse. The CDR3 is cut off 4 residues early in the read; its end comes from the germline J gene. The V gene is TRBV14, the J gene TRBJ1-1, with D possibly being TRBD1 (5 bases). The CDR3 has 13 amino acids. Between the trimmed V and J ends, which lost 4 bases and 0 bases, there was a span of 7 bases. The germline V gene has CDR1 SGHDT and CDR2 FRDEAV. The CDR3 sequence is CASSRQTNTEVFF. CDR3 DNA, as far as it was read: TGTGCCAGCAGTCGACAGACAAACACA.

Worth noting for this clone: Gene names denote mouse genes. The CDR3 extends 4 residues past the end of the read, so its final part is completed from the germline J gene. V usage is TRBV13-3 and J usage is TRBJ2-5; TRBD2 matches at 12 bases. Germline CDR1 and CDR2: NNHDY and SYVADS. This CDR3 comprises 15 residues. The sequenced CDR3 bases are TGTGCCAGCACAGAGACTGGGGGGGCGCAGGAC. Protein product: CASTETGGAQD. The whole CDR3 sequence reads CASTETGGAQDTQYF.

As for this clone: The protein TCRdb lists differs from the translation of the DNA at residue 13; the protein given here is translated from the DNA itself. Gene names and germline match the mouse. From the germline J gene comes the end of the CDR3, since the read stops 3 residues before it. The chain uses TRBV13-3 and TRBJ1-3; TRBD1 aligns across 7 bases. The CDR3 spans 16 residues. The trim removed 9 bases at V and 0 bases at J, leaving 12 bases unmatched. Germline V gives CDR1 NNHDY, CDR2 SYVADS. CDR3 sequence reads: CATSPRDSPSGNTLYF. The CDR3 DNA, read in part, is TGTGCCACCTCCCCTCGGGACAGCCCTTCTGGAAATACG.

Turning to this clone: Gene names follow the mouse nomenclature. Read sequence stops 4 residues before the CDR3 end, and the germline J gene provides the missing end. The chain is built from TRBV16 and TRBJ1-2, with TRBD1 identical over 10 bases. The germline V gene has CDR1 SGHSA and CDR2 FRNQAP. Trimming cost V 1 base and J 4 bases; bases outside gene matches: 0. This CDR3 is 14 amino acids long. The CDR3 region is CASSLGTGGSDYTF. The CDR3 DNA, read in part, is TGTGCAAGCAGCTTAGGGACAGGGGGCTCC.

Worth noting for this clone: Gene names are the mouse ones. Read sequence stops 4 residues before the CDR3 end, and the germline J gene provides the missing end. The chain links TRBV13-3 to TRBJ1-1; maybe TRBD1 (6 bases). The CDR3 consists of 13 residues. V dropped 7 bases and J dropped 0 bases, with 10 bases sitting between them. From germline, CDR1 is NNHDY and CDR2 SYVADS. Partial CDR3 DNA: TGTGCCAGCGTCAGGGGTGCAAACACA. Encoded protein: CASVRGANT. The full CDR3 protein reads CASVRGANTEVFF.

This clone was seen more than once but under ten times. Mouse names are used for the genes. Read data end 4 residues before the CDR3 end; the end is taken from the germline J gene. V gene TRBV1 combines with J gene TRBJ2-2, with TRBD1 matching over 10 bases. The CDR3 sequence is 16 residues long. Trimming removed 3 bases from V and 3 bases from J; junction bases left unmatched: 4. The V gene's germline CDR1 is NSQYPW and CDR2 LRSPGD (reference sequence). The CDR3 is CTCSATGGEDTGQLYF. The CDR3 bases that were read are TGCACCTGCAGTGCGACAGGGGGCGAGGACACCGGG.

This clone was counted between two and nine times. Germline and genes: mouse. The CDR3 extends 4 residues past the end of the read, so its final part is completed from the germline J gene. This sequence joins TRBV13-3 and TRBJ2-2, with D maybe TRBD1 (5 bases). Germline CDR1 is NNHDY and CDR2 is SYVADS. This CDR3 has 15 residues. Trimming took 2 bases from V and 3 from J, leaving 11 bases between them. CDR3 protein: CASSEGDDDTGQLYF. Incomplete CDR3 DNA: TGTGCCAGCAGTGAAGGGGATGATGACACCGGG.

Worth noting for this clone: Gene labels here are mouse ones. The read halts 4 residues ahead of the CDR3 end, with the missing end drawn from the germline J gene. V usage is TRBV1 and J usage is TRBJ2-1; 8 bases map to TRBD2. Trimming at V came to 0 bases and at J to 0 bases, leaving 4 bases not matched to a gene. CDR3 length: 17 residues. Germline lookup yields CDR1 NSQYPW and CDR2 LRSPGD (reference sequence). CDR3: CTCSAEGGGDNYAEQFF. The part of the CDR3 DNA that was read is TGCACCTGCAGTGCAGAGGGTGGGGGGGATAACTATGCT. Full variable domain (missing parts from reference TRBV1 and TRBJ2-1): VTLLEQNPRWRLVPRGQAVNLRCILKNSQYPWMSWYQQDLQKQLQWLFTLRSPGDKEVKSLPGADYLATRVTDTELRLQVANMSQGRTLYCTCSAEGGGDNYAEQFFGPGTRLTVL.